The 24 T cell receptor beta chains below come from one sample, sequenced in a study of cytomegalovirus exposure and HLA in healthy donors. PCR employed 60 Vbeta and 13 Jbeta primers. Using immunoSEQ multiplex PCR, the repertoire was profiled, and TCRdb retains in-frame clones only, with some absent. Of some 180,000 clones in the sample, 75% to 85% were seen once. Sample: PBMCs. Receptors originate from a man between 18 and 35 years old in good health and CMV-seronegative.

The rearrangement joins TRBV21-1 to TRBJ2-7; TRBD1, the D gene given by the table, was not confirmed from the DNA. TRBV21-1 is shown as a pseudogene. CDR3 length: 14 amino acids. CDR3 loop: CASSRQGDFHEQYF. DNA of the CDR3: TGTGCCAGCAGCAGACAGGGGGACTTCCACGAGCAGTACTTC.

This sequence joins TRBV5-1 and TRBJ1-1; 7 bases agree with TRBD1. This CDR3 spans 19 amino acids. Trimming cost V 0 bases and J 0 bases; bases outside gene matches: 14. Germline V gene data show CDR1 as SGHRS and CDR2 as YFSETQ. The CDR3 DNA is TGCGCCAGCAGCTTGGAAGGAACCGGGACAGAGTTCATGAACACTGAAGCTTTCTTT. Translating it yields CASSLEGTGTEFMNTEAFF. Looking up the rest from reference TRBV5-1 and TRBJ1-1 gives the full variable domain: KAGVTQTPRYLIKTRGQQVTLSCSPISGHRSVSWYQQTPGQGLQFLFEYFSETQRNKGNFPGRFSGRQFSNSRSEMNVSTLELGDSALYLCASSLEGTGTEFMNTEAFFGQGTRLTVV.

The CDR3 reads CASGAYPNYGYTF. The CDR3 coding sequence is TGTGCCAGCGGGGCTTATCCTAACTATGGCTACACCTTC. The V gene is TRBV7-2, the J gene TRBJ1-2; the D gene is possibly TRBD1 (5 bases). The CDR3 length is 13 residues. Trimming stripped 8 bases from V and 0 bases from J, with 10 bases between. Germline CDR1 SGHTA, CDR2 FQGNSA.

The J gene is TRBJ2-1, the V gene TRBV4-2; 7 nucleotides agree with TRBD2. Per germline, CDR1 LGHNA and CDR2 YNFKEQ. The V gene end was trimmed by 10 bases and the J gene end by 6 bases; junction bases not matched to a gene: 15. The CDR3 has 15 amino acids. The CDR3 loop reads CATRLGGGSANEQFF. CDR3 sequence (DNA): TGTGCCACCCGTCTCGGGGGAGGGAGTGCCAATGAGCAGTTCTTC.

The V call is TRBV28, the J call TRBJ1-1, with D possibly matching TRBD1 (5 bases). There are 15 residues in the CDR3. Between the trimmed V and J ends, which lost 1 base and 1 base, there was a span of 10 bases. Germline values: CDR1 MDHEN, CDR2 SYDVKM. CDR3 nucleotide sequence: TGTGCCAGCAGTTTATACCGGGGGACGAACACTGAAGCTTTCTTT. Translated, it gives CASSLYRGTNTEAFF.

The CDR3 region is CASSTNRGEPQHF. The CDR3 DNA is TGTGCCAGCAGCACAAACAGGGGCGAGCCCCAGCATTTT. The V gene is TRBV11-3, the J gene TRBJ1-5, with 7 bases identical to TRBD1. Germline V gene data show CDR1 as SGHNT and CDR2 as YENEEA. V shed 5 bases and J 8 bases; nucleotides not matched to a gene: 6. The CDR3 has 13 amino acids. Based on the CDR3 plus reference TRBV11-3 and TRBJ1-5, the full variable domain is EAGVVQSPRYKIIEKKQPVAFWCNPISGHNTLYWYLQNLGQGPELLIRYENEEAVDDSQLPKDRFSAERLKGVDSTLKIQPAELGDSAVYLCASSTNRGEPQHFGDGTRLSIL.

The rearrangement joins TRBV5-1 to TRBJ2-3, with D maybe TRBD2 (6 bases). Looked up from germline, CDR1 is SGHRS and CDR2 is YFSETQ. The V and J ends lost 3 bases and 2 bases respectively, with 16 bases between them. This CDR3 comprises 16 residues. The CDR3 coding sequence is TGCGCCAGCAGCTCGGGGGAGCTATTTTCCACAGATACGCAGTATTTT. It is translated as CASSSGELFSTDTQYF.

This rearrangement joins TRBV9 to TRBJ1-6; 8 positions match TRBD1. Germline lookup yields CDR1 SGDLS and CDR2 YYNGEE. Trimming cost V 0 bases and J 8 bases; bases outside gene matches: 4. The length of the CDR3 is 15 residues. CDR3 amino acids: CASSVEAQGDSPLHF. CDR3 DNA: TGTGCCAGCAGCGTAGAAGCACAGGGGGATTCACCCCTCCACTTT.

The chain carries TRBV15 and TRBJ2-1; TRBD2 matches at 8 bases. Per germline, CDR1 LNHNV and CDR2 YYDKDF (reference sequence). The CDR3 is made up of 20 amino acids. J gave up 2 bases and V 3 bases, and 18 bases lay outside the gene matches. In DNA, the CDR3 is TGTGCCACCAGCAGCTCACGAAGCGGGAGAATAGAAGGCACCTACAATGAGCAGTTCTTC. It codes for CATSSSRSGRIEGTYNEQFF.

This clone was detected once. V usage is TRBV6-5 and J usage is TRBJ1-6, with D unclear. V dropped 5 bases and J dropped 4 bases, with 6 bases sitting between them. Germline V CDR1 and CDR2: MNHEY, SVGAGI. This CDR3 contains 13 residues. The CDR3 DNA follows: TGTGCCAGCAGTGAGAGTTATAATTCACCCCTCCACTTT. Translated: CASSESYNSPLHF.

This clone was seen only once. The V and J genes are TRBV28 and TRBJ2-2; 8 bases align to TRBD1. V was pared by 8 bases and J by 4 bases, with 9 bases of the junction left unmatched. Germline V gene lookup returns CDR1 MDHEN and CDR2 SYDVKM. The CDR3 sequence is 15 residues long. CDR3 sequence reads: CASHWQGAGTGELFF. CDR3 coding DNA: TGTGCCAGCCATTGGCAGGGGGCGGGCACCGGGGAGCTGTTTTTT.

This sequence joins TRBV5-1 and TRBJ2-7; 7 bases are a match to TRBD1. Germline CDR1 and CDR2: SGHRS and YFSETQ. The junction had 7 bases not matched to a gene; V was cut back by 0 bases and J by 7 bases. CDR3 length: 14 residues. CDR3 amino acids: CASSLAGQSGEQYF. CDR3 coding DNA: TGCGCCAGCAGCTTGGCGGGACAGTCGGGGGAGCAGTACTTC.

The J gene is TRBJ1-6, the V gene TRBV7-9; a weak D match, TRBD1 (6 bases). V lost 7 bases, J lost 15 bases, and 28 bases lay in between. Germline loops: CDR1 SEHNR, CDR2 FQNEAQ (reference sequence). The CDR3 length is 16 residues. CDR3 sequence: CASIHRGAPERDLLHF. The CDR3 DNA is TGTGCCAGCATCCACCGGGGGGCTCCAGAAAGGGACCTCCTCCACTTT.

DNA of the CDR3: TGTGCCTGGAGTCAGACAGGTAGGACTGAAGCTTTCTTT. As protein: CAWSQTGRTEAFF. This chain connects TRBV30 to TRBJ1-1; D possibly corresponds to TRBD1 (6 bases). Trimming cost V 2 bases and J 5 bases, with 12 bases left between them. This CDR3 has 13 amino acids. CDR1 is GTSNPN and CDR2 is SVGIG in the germline V gene (reference sequence).

The rearrangement joins TRBV5-4 to TRBJ2-3, with D unclear. Trimming removed 6 bases from V and 4 bases from J, with 12 bases in between. The CDR3 contains 13 residues. The germline V gene has CDR1 SGHNT and CDR2 YYREEE (reference sequence). The CDR3 is CASTAPSADTQYF. CDR3 sequence (DNA): TGTGCCAGCACTGCGCCAAGTGCAGATACGCAGTATTTT. Variable domain in full (rest from reference TRBV5-4 and TRBJ2-3): ETGVTQSPTHLIKTRGQQVTLRCSSQSGHNTVSWYQQALGQGPQFIFQYYREEENGRGNFPPRFSGLQFPNYSSELNVNALELDDSALYLCASTAPSADTQYFGPGTRLTVL.

The chain joins TRBV5-4 to TRBJ1-2, with D possibly TRBD1 on 5 matching bases. Trimming shortened V by 3 bases and J by 8 bases, and 23 bases separated the two germline ends. This CDR3 region has 16 residues. Germline V gene data show CDR1 as SGHNT and CDR2 as YYREEE (reference sequence). CDR3 in DNA: TGTGCCAGCAGCTCGGGGGAGCCGGTGTTTAACGGGGGCTACACCTTC. This encodes CASSSGEPVFNGGYTF.

This clone showed up just a few times. The chain is built from TRBV30 and TRBJ2-7, with 10 bases identical to TRBD2. Trimming at V came to 5 bases and at J to 4 bases, leaving 11 bases not matched to a gene. Germline CDR1 and CDR2: GTSNPN and SVGIG (reference sequence). The CDR3 spans 15 residues. The CDR3 loop reads CAWGGALAGSYEQYF. The CDR3 DNA sequence: TGTGCCTGGGGGGGGGCACTAGCGGGGTCTTACGAGCAGTACTTC.

The gene calls are TRBV2 and TRBJ2-7, with 9 nucleotides matching TRBD1. V dropped 8 bases and J dropped 2; count of bases not matched to a gene: 1. Looked up from germline, CDR1 is SNHLY and CDR2 is FYNNEI. The CDR3 consists of 12 residues. CDR3 DNA: TGTGCCAGCCGGGACAGGGCCTACGAGCAGTACTTC. Amino acid sequence: CASRDRAYEQYF. Based on the CDR3 plus reference TRBV2 and TRBJ2-7, the full variable domain is EPEVTQTPSHQVTQMGQEVILRCVPISNHLYFYWYRQILGQKVEFLVSFYNNEISEKSEIFDDQFSVERPDGSNFTLKIRSTKLEDSAMYFCASRDRAYEQYFGPGTRLTVT.

The chain has TRBV4-1 and TRBJ2-7; D unresolved. Trimming left V 4 bases short and J 0 bases short, with 13 bases between. Germline V gives CDR1 MGHRA, CDR2 YSYEKL. The CDR3 is made up of 15 amino acids. CDR3 in amino acids: CASSPSRGYSYEQYF. The CDR3 DNA is TGCGCCAGCAGCCCCAGTCGAGGCTACTCCTACGAGCAGTACTTC.

This chain joins TRBV6-5 and TRBJ1-1; TRBD1 agrees at 7 bases. Germline lookup yields CDR1 MNHEY and CDR2 SVGAGI. J was trimmed by 0 bases and V by 6 bases; bases with no gene match: 4. The CDR3 runs to 14 residues. The CDR3 coding sequence is TGTGCCAGCAGCCGACAGGGATTGAACACTGAAGCTTTCTTT. Amino acids: CASSRQGLNTEAFF.

J is TRBJ2-3 and V is TRBV9; weak D call: TRBD2 (5 bases). The CDR3 sequence is 15 residues long. Between the trimmed V and J ends, which lost 1 base and 0 bases, there was a span of 9 bases. The germline CDR1 and CDR2 sequences are SGDLS and YYNGEE. For the CDR3, the DNA is TGTGCCAGCAGCGTACGACTATCCAGCACAGATACGCAGTATTTT. It yields the protein CASSVRLSSTDTQYF.

The J gene is TRBJ2-3, the V gene TRBV6-1; TRBD2 is a possible D gene (7 bases). CDR3 length: 14 amino acids. Looked up from germline, CDR1 is MNHNS and CDR2 is SASEGT. V lost 8 bases and J 0 bases, leaving 12 bases between the germline ends. As DNA, the CDR3 is TGTGCCAGCGAGGGGGGGGTAAGCACAGATACGCAGTATTTT. It translates to CASEGGVSTDTQYF.

The chain employs TRBV30 and TRBJ2-5, with TRBD2 identical over 8 bases. The CDR3 consists of 16 residues. V shed 5 bases and J 4 bases; nucleotides not matched to a gene: 15. The germline CDR1 and CDR2 sequences are GTSNPN and SVGIG (reference sequence). The CDR3 loop reads CAWATGTRGAGETQYF. The DNA of the CDR3 is TGTGCCTGGGCAACCGGGACTAGGGGGGCGGGAGAGACCCAGTACTTC.

This clone was detected once. The V gene is TRBV7-9, the J gene TRBJ1-2, with 9 bases that match TRBD1. CDR1 and CDR2 (germline): SEHNR, FQNEAQ (reference sequence). This CDR3 has 16 residues. Germline trimming cut 1 base from V and 6 bases from J; bases unmatched to any gene: 9. The CDR3 coding sequence is TGTGCCAGCAGCTTAGGAGGGACAGGGCTCGTTCATGGCTACACCTTC. Amino acid sequence: CASSLGGTGLVHGYTF.